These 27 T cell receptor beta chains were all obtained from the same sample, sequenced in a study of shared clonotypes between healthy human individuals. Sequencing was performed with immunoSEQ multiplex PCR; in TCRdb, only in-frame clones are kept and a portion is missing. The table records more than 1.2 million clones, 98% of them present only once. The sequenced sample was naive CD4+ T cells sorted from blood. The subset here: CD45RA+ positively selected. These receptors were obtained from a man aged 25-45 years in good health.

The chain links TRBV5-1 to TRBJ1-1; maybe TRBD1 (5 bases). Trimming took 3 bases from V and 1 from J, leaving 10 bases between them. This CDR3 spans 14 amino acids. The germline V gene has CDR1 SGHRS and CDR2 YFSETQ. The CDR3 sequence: CASSWTHENTEAFF. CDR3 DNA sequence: TGCGCCAGCAGCTGGACACATGAGAACACTGAAGCTTTCTTT. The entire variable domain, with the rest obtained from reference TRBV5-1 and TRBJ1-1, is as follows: KAGVTQTPRYLIKTRGQQVTLSCSPISGHRSVSWYQQTPGQGLQFLFEYFSETQRNKGNFPGRFSGRQFSNSRSEMNVSTLELGDSALYLCASSWTHENTEAFFGQGTRLTVV.

This chain's CDR3 is CASSYRTDYGYTF. The CDR3 DNA reads TGTGCCAGCAGTTACAGGACGGACTATGGCTACACCTTC. The rearrangement links TRBV6-5 to TRBJ1-2; D call uncertain. The CDR3 is 13 residues long. The germline V gene encodes CDR1 MNHEY and CDR2 SVGAGI. Trimming cost V 2 bases and J 3 bases, with 7 bases left between them.

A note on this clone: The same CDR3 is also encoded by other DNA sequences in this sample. In DNA, the CDR3 is TGTGCCAGCAGCTTAGCGGGAAGCACAGATACGCAGTATTTT. It is translated as CASSLAGSTDTQYF. V usage is TRBV7-2 and J usage is TRBJ2-3; D gene uncertain. Germline V lookup: CDR1 SGHTA, CDR2 FQGNSA. The germline V and J ends were trimmed by 0 bases and 0 bases, with 4 bases remaining between them. The CDR3 loop spans 14 amino acids.

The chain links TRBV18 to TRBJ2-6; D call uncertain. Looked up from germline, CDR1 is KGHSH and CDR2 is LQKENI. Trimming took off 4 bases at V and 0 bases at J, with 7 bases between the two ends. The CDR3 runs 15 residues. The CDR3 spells CASSQGYSGANVLTF. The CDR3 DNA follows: TGTGCCAGCTCACAAGGATACTCTGGGGCCAACGTCCTGACTTTC.

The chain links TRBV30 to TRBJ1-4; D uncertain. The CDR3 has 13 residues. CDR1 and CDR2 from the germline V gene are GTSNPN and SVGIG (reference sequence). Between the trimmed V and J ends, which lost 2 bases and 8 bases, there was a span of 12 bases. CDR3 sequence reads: CAWSPWTGEKLFF. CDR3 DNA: TGTGCCTGGAGTCCCTGGACGGGGGAAAAACTGTTTTTT. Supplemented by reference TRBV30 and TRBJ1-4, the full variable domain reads SQTIHQWPATLVQPVGSPLSLECTVEGTSNPNLYWYRQAAGRGLQLLFYSVGIGQISSEVPQNLSASRPQDRQFILSSKKLLLSDSGFYLCAWSPWTGEKLFFGSGTQLSVL.

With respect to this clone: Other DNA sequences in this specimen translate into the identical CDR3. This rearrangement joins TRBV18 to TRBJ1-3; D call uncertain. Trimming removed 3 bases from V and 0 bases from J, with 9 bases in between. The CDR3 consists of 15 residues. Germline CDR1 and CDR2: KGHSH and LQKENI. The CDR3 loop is CASSPGRSSGNTIYF. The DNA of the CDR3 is TGTGCCAGCTCACCTGGGAGAAGCTCTGGAAACACCATATATTTT.

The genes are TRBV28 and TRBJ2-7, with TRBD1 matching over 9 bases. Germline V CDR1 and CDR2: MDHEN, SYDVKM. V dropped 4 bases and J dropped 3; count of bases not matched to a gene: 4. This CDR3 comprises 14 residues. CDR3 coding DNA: TGTGCCAGCAGTTGGGACAGGGCTTACTACGAGCAGTACTTC. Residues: CASSWDRAYYEQYF.

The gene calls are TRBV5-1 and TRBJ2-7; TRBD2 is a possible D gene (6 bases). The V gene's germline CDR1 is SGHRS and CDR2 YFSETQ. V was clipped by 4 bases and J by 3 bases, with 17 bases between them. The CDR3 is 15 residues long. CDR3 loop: CASSAGQGGDYEQYF. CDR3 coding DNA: TGCGCCAGCAGCGCGGGCCAGGGAGGAGACTACGAGCAGTACTTC. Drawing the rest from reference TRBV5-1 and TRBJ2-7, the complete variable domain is KAGVTQTPRYLIKTRGQQVTLSCSPISGHRSVSWYQQTPGQGLQFLFEYFSETQRNKGNFPGRFSGRQFSNSRSEMNVSTLELGDSALYLCASSAGQGGDYEQYFGPGTRLTVT.

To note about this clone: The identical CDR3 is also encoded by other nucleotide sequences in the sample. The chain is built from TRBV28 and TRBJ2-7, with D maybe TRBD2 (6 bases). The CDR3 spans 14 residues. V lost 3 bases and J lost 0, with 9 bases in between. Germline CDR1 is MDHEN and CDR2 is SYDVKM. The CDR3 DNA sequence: TGTGCCAGCAGTTTTGGAGGGAGCTCCTACGAGCAGTACTTC. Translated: CASSFGGSSYEQYF.

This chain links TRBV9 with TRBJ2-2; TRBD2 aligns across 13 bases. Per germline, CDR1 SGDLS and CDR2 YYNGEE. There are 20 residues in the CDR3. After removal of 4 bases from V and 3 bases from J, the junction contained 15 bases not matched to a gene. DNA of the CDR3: TGTGCCAGCAGCCATTGGACTAGCGGGAGAGGGGACAGAGACACCGGGGAGCTGTTTTTT. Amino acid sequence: CASSHWTSGRGDRDTGELFF.

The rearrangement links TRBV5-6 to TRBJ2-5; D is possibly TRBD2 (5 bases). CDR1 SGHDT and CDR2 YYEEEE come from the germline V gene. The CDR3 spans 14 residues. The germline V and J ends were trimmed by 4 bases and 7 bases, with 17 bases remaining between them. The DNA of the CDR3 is TGTGCCAGCAGCCGCGAGGGAGCACGGGGGACCCAGTACTTC. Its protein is CASSREGARGTQYF.

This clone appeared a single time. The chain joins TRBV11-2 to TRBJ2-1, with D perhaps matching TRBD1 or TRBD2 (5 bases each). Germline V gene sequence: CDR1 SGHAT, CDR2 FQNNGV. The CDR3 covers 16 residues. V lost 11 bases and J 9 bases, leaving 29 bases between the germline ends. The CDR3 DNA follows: TGTGCCGGCTCCCCGTCGACCGGGACCGTTTTATTTGAGCAGTTCTTC. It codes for CAGSPSTGTVLFEQFF.

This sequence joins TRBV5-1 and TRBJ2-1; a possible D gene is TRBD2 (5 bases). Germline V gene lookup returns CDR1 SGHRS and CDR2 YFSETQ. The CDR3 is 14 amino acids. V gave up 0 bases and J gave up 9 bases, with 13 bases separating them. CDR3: CASSLGGTEGEQFF. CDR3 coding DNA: TGCGCCAGCAGCTTGGGGGGTACTGAGGGTGAGCAGTTCTTC. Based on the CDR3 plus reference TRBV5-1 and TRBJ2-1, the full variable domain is KAGVTQTPRYLIKTRGQQVTLSCSPISGHRSVSWYQQTPGQGLQFLFEYFSETQRNKGNFPGRFSGRQFSNSRSEMNVSTLELGDSALYLCASSLGGTEGEQFFGPGTRLTVL.

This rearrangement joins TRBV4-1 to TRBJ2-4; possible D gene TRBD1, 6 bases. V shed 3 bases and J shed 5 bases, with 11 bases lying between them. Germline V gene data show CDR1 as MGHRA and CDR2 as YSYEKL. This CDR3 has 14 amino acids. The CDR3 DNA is TGCGCCAGCAGCCACCTCGGACAGCAAAACATTCAGTACTTC. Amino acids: CASSHLGQQNIQYF.

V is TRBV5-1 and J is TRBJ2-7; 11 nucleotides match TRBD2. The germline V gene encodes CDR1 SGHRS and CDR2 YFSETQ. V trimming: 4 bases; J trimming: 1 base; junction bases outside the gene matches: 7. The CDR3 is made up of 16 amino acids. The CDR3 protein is CASSGRTSGLSYEQYF. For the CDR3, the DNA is TGCGCCAGCAGCGGCCGGACTAGCGGGTTGTCCTACGAGCAGTACTTC. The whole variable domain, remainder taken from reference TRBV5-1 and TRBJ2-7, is KAGVTQTPRYLIKTRGQQVTLSCSPISGHRSVSWYQQTPGQGLQFLFEYFSETQRNKGNFPGRFSGRQFSNSRSEMNVSTLELGDSALYLCASSGRTSGLSYEQYFGPGTRLTVT.

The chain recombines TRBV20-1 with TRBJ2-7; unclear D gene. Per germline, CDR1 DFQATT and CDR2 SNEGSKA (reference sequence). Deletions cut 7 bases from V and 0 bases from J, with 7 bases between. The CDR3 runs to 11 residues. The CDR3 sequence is CSVPFSYEQYF. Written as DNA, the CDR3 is TGCAGTGTTCCTTTCTCCTACGAGCAGTACTTC.

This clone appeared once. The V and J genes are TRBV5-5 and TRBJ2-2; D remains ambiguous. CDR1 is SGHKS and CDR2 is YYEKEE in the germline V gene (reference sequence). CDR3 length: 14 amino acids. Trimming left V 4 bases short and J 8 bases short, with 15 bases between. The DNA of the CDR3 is TGTGCCAGCAGCCCATGGGCCCAGTCTGGGGAGCTGTTTTTT. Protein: CASSPWAQSGELFF.

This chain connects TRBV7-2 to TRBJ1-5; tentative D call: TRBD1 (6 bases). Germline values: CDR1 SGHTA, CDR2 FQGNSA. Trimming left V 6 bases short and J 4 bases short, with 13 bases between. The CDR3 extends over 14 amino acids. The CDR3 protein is CASREGQPNQPQHF. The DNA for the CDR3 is TGTGCCAGCAGGGAAGGACAGCCTAATCAGCCCCAGCATTTT.

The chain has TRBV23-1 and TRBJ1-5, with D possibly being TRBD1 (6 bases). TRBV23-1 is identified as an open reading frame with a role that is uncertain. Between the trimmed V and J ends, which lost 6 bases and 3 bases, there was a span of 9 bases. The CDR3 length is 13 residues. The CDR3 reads CASRQGDNQPQHF. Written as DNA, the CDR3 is TGCGCCAGCAGACAGGGCGACAATCAGCCCCAGCATTTT.

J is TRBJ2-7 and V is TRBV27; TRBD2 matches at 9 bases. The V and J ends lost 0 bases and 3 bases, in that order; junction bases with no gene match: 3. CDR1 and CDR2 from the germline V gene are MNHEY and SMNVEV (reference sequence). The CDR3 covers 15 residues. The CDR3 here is CASSLSGTSRYEQYF. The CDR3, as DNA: TGTGCCAGCAGTTTATCCGGGACTAGCCGCTACGAGCAGTACTTC.

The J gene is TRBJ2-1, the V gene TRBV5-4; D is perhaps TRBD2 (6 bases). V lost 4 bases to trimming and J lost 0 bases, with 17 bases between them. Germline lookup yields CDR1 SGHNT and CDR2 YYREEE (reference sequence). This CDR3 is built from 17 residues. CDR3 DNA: TGTGCCAGCAGCCTGGATGGCGGGACGCGCTCCTACAATGAGCAGTTCTTC. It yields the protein CASSLDGGTRSYNEQFF.

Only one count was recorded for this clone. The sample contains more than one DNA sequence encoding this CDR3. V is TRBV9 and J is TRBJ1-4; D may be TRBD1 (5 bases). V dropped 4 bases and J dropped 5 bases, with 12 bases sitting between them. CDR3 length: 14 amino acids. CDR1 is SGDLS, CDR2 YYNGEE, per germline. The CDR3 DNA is TGTGCCAGCAGCCCCAGGGTGGGGAATGAAAAACTGTTTTTT. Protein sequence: CASSPRVGNEKLFF.

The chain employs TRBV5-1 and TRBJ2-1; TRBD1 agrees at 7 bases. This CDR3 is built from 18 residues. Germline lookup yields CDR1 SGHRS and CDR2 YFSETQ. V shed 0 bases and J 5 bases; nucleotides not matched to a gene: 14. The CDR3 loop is CASSLVPDRVLHNNEQFF. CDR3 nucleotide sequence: TGCGCCAGCAGCTTGGTACCCGACAGGGTTCTACACAACAATGAGCAGTTCTTC.

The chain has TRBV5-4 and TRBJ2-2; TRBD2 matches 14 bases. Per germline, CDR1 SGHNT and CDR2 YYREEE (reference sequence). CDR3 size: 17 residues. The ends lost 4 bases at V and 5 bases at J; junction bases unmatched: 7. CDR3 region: CASSPGLAGARTGELFF. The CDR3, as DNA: TGTGCCAGCAGCCCGGGACTAGCGGGAGCGCGGACCGGGGAGCTGTTTTTT.

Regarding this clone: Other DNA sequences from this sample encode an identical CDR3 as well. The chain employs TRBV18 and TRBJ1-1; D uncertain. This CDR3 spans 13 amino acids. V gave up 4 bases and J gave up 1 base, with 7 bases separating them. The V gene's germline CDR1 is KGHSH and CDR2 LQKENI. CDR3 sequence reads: CASSRVGNTEAFF. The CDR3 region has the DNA TGTGCCAGCTCACGGGTTGGGAACACTGAAGCTTTCTTT.

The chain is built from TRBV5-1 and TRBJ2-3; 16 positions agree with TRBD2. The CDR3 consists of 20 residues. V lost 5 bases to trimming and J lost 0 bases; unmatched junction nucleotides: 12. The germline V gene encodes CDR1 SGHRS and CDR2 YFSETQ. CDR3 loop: CASRATLGTSGRDSTDTQYF. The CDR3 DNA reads TGCGCCAGCAGGGCTACCCTCGGGACTAGCGGGAGGGATAGCACAGATACGCAGTATTTT.

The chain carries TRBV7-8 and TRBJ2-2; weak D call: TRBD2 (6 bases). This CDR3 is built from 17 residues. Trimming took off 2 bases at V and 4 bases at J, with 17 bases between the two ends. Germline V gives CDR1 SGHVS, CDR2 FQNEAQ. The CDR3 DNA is TGTGCCAGCAGCTTAAGGGCGGGACCTTACCTCACCGGGGAGCTGTTTTTT. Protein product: CASSLRAGPYLTGELFF.